Presented here are 25 T cell receptor beta chains from one specimen sequenced in a study of early T cells in non-severe SARS-CoV-2 infection. TCRdb recomputed calls from the 5' RACE reads with MiXCR, one row per CDR3 protein. The repertoire consists of around 53,000 distinct CDR3 sequences, with 7.7% occurring once and the leading ten covering roughly 6%. Sequencing was carried out using whole blood. Receptor source: an adult who was a healthcare worker with PCR-confirmed SARS-CoV-2 infection or an uninfected control (not recorded which).

This clonotype was counted ten times or more. This chain links TRBV12-3 or TRBV12-4 with TRBJ2-1; D perhaps matches TRBD1 (5 bases). Trimming shortened V by 5 bases and J by 6 bases, and 11 bases separated the two germline ends. The CDR3 consists of 13 residues. CDR3 coding DNA: TGTGCCAGCAGTAGGGGCTGGGGCAATGAGCAGTTCTTC. It specifies CASSRGWGNEQFF.

This clonotype was seen repeatedly, ten times or more. V is TRBV2 and J is TRBJ2-1, with 8 bases that match TRBD2. CDR1 and CDR2 from the germline V gene are SNHLY and FYNNEI. This CDR3 spans 16 amino acids. With 6 bases clipped from V and 2 bases from J, the junction kept 9 bases outside the gene matches. DNA of the CDR3: TGTGCCAGCAGCGAGTTAGCGGGGTCTACCTACAATGAGCAGTTCTTC. Its protein is CASSELAGSTYNEQFF.

This clonotype was counted between two and nine times. This chain links TRBV20-1 with TRBJ2-5; D is possibly TRBD2 (5 bases). There are 13 residues in the CDR3. In germline, CDR1 is DFQATT, CDR2 SNEGSKA (reference sequence). Trimming cost V 5 bases and J 5 bases, with 15 bases left between them. The CDR3 reads CSAVRTFKETQYF. The CDR3 DNA reads as TGCAGTGCTGTCCGGACTTTCAAGGAGACCCAGTACTTC.

The table lists this clonotype with a few counts. This chain joins TRBV11-2 and TRBJ1-2, with D unclear. Germline V gene sequence: CDR1 SGHAT, CDR2 FQNNGV. V gave up 0 bases and J gave up 2 bases, with 4 bases separating them. The length of the CDR3 is 13 residues. The CDR3 spells CASSLDTNYGYTF. DNA for the CDR3: TGTGCCAGCAGCTTAGATACAAACTATGGCTACACCTTC.

This clonotype was counted many times. This chain links TRBV28 with TRBJ2-7; D call uncertain. Trimming stripped 1 base from V and 0 bases from J, with 13 bases between. The CDR3 consists of 16 residues. Germline V gene data show CDR1 as MDHEN and CDR2 as SYDVKM. Here the CDR3 reads CASSLLGSVSSYEQYF. Here the CDR3 DNA reads TGTGCCAGCAGTTTATTGGGCAGCGTTAGCTCCTACGAGCAGTACTTC. Together with reference TRBV28 and TRBJ2-7, the CDR3 gives the full variable domain: DVKVTQSSRYLVKRTGEKVFLECVQDMDHENMFWYRQDPGLGLRLIYFSYDVKMKEKGDIPEGYSVSREKKERFSLILESASTNQTSMYLCASSLLGSVSSYEQYFGPGTRLTVT.

This clonotype has a handful of counts. The chain recombines TRBV28 with TRBJ2-3; TRBD2 matches 9 bases. CDR1 is MDHEN and CDR2 is SYDVKM in the germline V gene. J was trimmed by 5 bases and V by 8 bases; bases with no gene match: 8. The CDR3 loop spans 14 amino acids. The CDR3 spells CASGGGGAIDTQYF. The CDR3 DNA reads as TGTGCCAGCGGGGGCGGGGGGGCCATAGATACGCAGTATTTT.

The chain employs TRBV12-3 or TRBV12-4 and TRBJ2-3; 14 bases map to TRBD2. CDR3 length: 16 residues. V gave up 6 bases and J gave up 3 bases; unmatched junction bases: 5. CDR3 region: CASRRGLAGATDTQYF. For the CDR3, the DNA is TGTGCCAGCAGGCGGGGACTAGCGGGGGCGACAGATACGCAGTATTTT.

This clonotype was detected ten times or more. The chain uses TRBV29-1 and TRBJ2-2; D unclear. The CDR3 sequence is 14 residues long. Germline V gene lookup returns CDR1 SQVTM and CDR2 ANQGSEA. The V and J ends lost 3 bases and 4 bases respectively, with 12 bases between them. In nucleotides, the CDR3 is TGCAGCGTTGAGACCAGCCCGTTCACCGGGGAGCTGTTTTTT. Translated, it gives CSVETSPFTGELFF.

This clonotype was seen many times. This chain links TRBV15 with TRBJ1-6, with D possibly being TRBD1 (5 bases). Germline V gene lookup returns CDR1 LNHNV and CDR2 YYDKDF (reference sequence). The CDR3 has 15 amino acids. The V gene lost 0 bases and the J gene lost 7 bases, with 10 bases spanning the gap. The CDR3 region is CATSRDSQGNSPLHF. The CDR3 nucleotides read TGTGCCACCAGCAGAGATTCCCAGGGAAATTCACCCCTCCACTTT.

This clonotype showed up many times. This sequence joins TRBV3-2 and TRBJ2-2. TRBV3-2 is reported as a pseudogene. The CDR3 extends over 17 amino acids. CDR3 sequence (DNA): TGTGCCAGCAGCCAAGGAACTACTGGGACGAACACCGGGGAGCTGTTTTTT. It yields the protein CASSQGTTGTNTGELFF.

This clonotype was recorded a few times. This chain links TRBV7-9 with TRBJ1-1; D ambiguous. The germline V gene has CDR1 SEHNR and CDR2 FQNEAQ (reference sequence). V lost 4 bases, J lost 0 bases, and 12 bases lay in between. The CDR3 spans 15 residues. The CDR3 DNA reads TGTGCCAGCAGCTCCAGCTGGGAGGTGAACACTGAAGCTTTCTTT. Its protein is CASSSSWEVNTEAFF.

In this sample, this clonotype turned up many times. This chain connects TRBV6-2 or TRBV6-3 to TRBJ2-7; D tentatively fits TRBD1 or TRBD2 (5 bases each). V was clipped by 8 bases and J by 4 bases, with 9 bases between them. Germline V lookup: CDR1 MNHEY, CDR2 SVGEGT. CDR3 size: 11 residues. In DNA, the CDR3 is TGTGCCAGCTTGAGGGGTTACGAGCAGTACTTC. It translates to CASLRGYEQYF.

This clonotype occurred many times. The chain has TRBV9 and TRBJ2-1; the D gene could be TRBD1 or TRBD2 (5 bases each). This CDR3 region has 16 residues. The V and J ends lost 0 bases and 2 bases respectively, with 12 bases between them. Germline values: CDR1 SGDLS, CDR2 YYNGEE. The DNA of the CDR3 is TGTGCCAGCAGCGTAGTGGGGGATACCCCCTACAATGAGCAGTTCTTC. Translation: CASSVVGDTPYNEQFF.

This clonotype appeared many times. V is TRBV7-8 and J is TRBJ1-6; 7 positions agree with TRBD1. V shed 5 bases and J 9 bases; nucleotides not matched to a gene: 16. This CDR3 spans 17 amino acids. CDR1 is SGHVS, CDR2 FQNEAQ, per germline. The CDR3 is CASSKSTAGGNPSPLHF. In DNA form, the CDR3 reads TGTGCCAGCAGCAAAAGCACGGCAGGGGGTAATCCTTCACCCCTCCACTTT.

V usage is TRBV7-9 and J usage is TRBJ2-7; TRBD1 is a possible D gene (6 bases). The CDR3 is 14 amino acids. V shed 3 bases and J shed 2 bases, with 11 bases lying between them. The V gene's germline CDR1 is SEHNR and CDR2 FQNEAQ (reference sequence). The CDR3 sequence is CASSFEQGPYEQYF. CDR3 bases: TGTGCCAGCAGCTTCGAACAGGGACCCTACGAGCAGTACTTC.

This clonotype was observed many times. The rearrangement uses TRBV6-5 and TRBJ1-5; 10 positions match TRBD1. With V trimmed by 0 bases and J by 7 bases, 3 bases remained unmatched. The CDR3 extends over 15 amino acids. Germline values: CDR1 MNHEY, CDR2 SVGAGI. CDR3 nucleotides: TGTGCCAGCAGTTACTCGGGGACAGGGGAGCAGCCCCAGCATTTT. This encodes CASSYSGTGEQPQHF.

This clonotype has a count of ten or more. The chain couples TRBV5-1 to TRBJ1-1; no definite D call. The germline V gene has CDR1 SGHRS and CDR2 YFSETQ. V lost 2 bases and J 5 bases, leaving 10 bases between the germline ends. The CDR3 has 13 amino acids. This CDR3 reads CASSFNWGTEAFF. The CDR3 bases are TGCGCCAGCAGCTTCAATTGGGGTACTGAAGCTTTCTTT.

Many counts were recorded for this clonotype. The V gene is TRBV11-2, the J gene TRBJ1-2; 9 bases align to TRBD1. This CDR3 is 15 amino acids long. The V segment lost 1 base and the J segment 5 bases; nucleotides outside the gene matches: 5. Germline-derived CDR1 and CDR2 are SGHAT and FQNNGV. The CDR3 sequence is CASSLGRDRAYGYTF. As DNA, the CDR3 is TGTGCCAGCAGCTTAGGCCGGGACAGGGCGTATGGCTACACCTTC.

This clonotype has ten or more counts. The genes are TRBV12-3 or TRBV12-4 and TRBJ1-5; D is ambiguous. CDR3 length equals 13 residues. The V gene lost 3 bases and the J gene lost 1 base, with 4 bases spanning the gap. The CDR3 nucleotides are TGTGCCAGCAGTTTCTCCAGCAATCAGCCCCAGCATTTT. Translating it yields CASSFSSNQPQHF.

This clonotype was seen repeatedly, ten times or more. The V gene is TRBV20-1, the J gene TRBJ1-1, with D uncertain. The CDR3 is 11 amino acids. The V gene lost 0 bases and the J gene lost 7 bases, with 6 bases spanning the gap. Per the germline V gene, CDR1 is DFQATT and CDR2 is SNEGSKA (reference sequence). CDR3 nucleotide sequence: TGCAGTGCTAGAGATCGGGTTGAAGCTTTCTTT. Its translation: CSARDRVEAFF.

The gene calls are TRBV7-3 and TRBJ2-7; perhaps TRBD1 as D (5 bases). Germline CDR1 reads SGHTA; CDR2 reads FQGTGA. This CDR3 region has 13 residues. V was cut by 0 bases and J by 5 bases, with 8 bases left in between. The CDR3 loop is CASSLTRAHEQYF. The CDR3, as DNA: TGTGCCAGCAGCTTAACCAGGGCCCACGAGCAGTACTTC.

At least ten counts were recorded for this clonotype. The chain is built from TRBV9 and TRBJ1-2; D is possibly TRBD1 (5 bases). Germline V gene data show CDR1 as SGDLS and CDR2 as YYNGEE. This CDR3 contains 16 residues. Trimming cost V 6 bases and J 7 bases, with 25 bases left between them. The CDR3 DNA follows: TGTGCCAGCAACAATAGATACCGGGACCCAGGACGTGGCTACACCTTC. This encodes CASNNRYRDPGRGYTF.

This clonotype was counted at least ten times. The rearrangement links TRBV28 to TRBJ2-1, with D possibly matching TRBD1 (6 bases). CDR1 is MDHEN, CDR2 SYDVKM, per germline. The CDR3 length is 14 residues. The V gene lost 7 bases and the J gene lost 10 bases, with 20 bases spanning the gap. The DNA for the CDR3 is TGTGCCAGCACCAGAATCCTGACCGGGACAGAGCAGTTCTTC. Its translation is CASTRILTGTEQFF.

V is TRBV11-2 and J is TRBJ2-7, with 11 bases lining up with TRBD2. The germline gives CDR1 SGHAT, CDR2 FQNNGV. After removal of 6 bases from V and 5 bases from J, the junction contained 6 bases not matched to a gene. The CDR3 runs 14 residues. CDR3 protein: CASRDSGGANEQYF. The CDR3 DNA follows: TGTGCCAGCAGAGATAGCGGGGGGGCCAACGAGCAGTACTTC. Based on the CDR3 plus reference TRBV11-2 and TRBJ2-7, the full variable domain is EAGVAQSPRYKIIEKRQSVAFWCNPISGHATLYWYQQILGQGPKLLIQFQNNGVVDDSQLPKDRFSAERLKGVDSTLKIQPAKLEDSAVYLCASRDSGGANEQYFGPGTRLTVT.

V and J are TRBV29-1 and TRBJ2-3, with 8 bases lining up with TRBD2. Germline CDR1 and CDR2: SQVTM and ANQGSEA. The CDR3 totals 13 residues. V shed 5 bases, J shed 5 bases, and the junction held 6 bases outside the gene matches. The CDR3 DNA sequence: TGCAGCGTTAATCGGGGGGGTGGAGATACGCAGTATTTT. It specifies CSVNRGGGDTQYF.